This T cell receptor (beta chain) was obtained from a study of blood T cell repertoires in COVID-19. The CDR3 length is 14 residues. Germline CDR1 reads SGHRS; CDR2 reads YFSETQ. V was pared by 3 bases and J by 4 bases, with 5 bases of the junction left unmatched. This clone was observed once. Study processing details: Estimates of nucleated cell counts were drawn from the amplification of reference gene primers. Clones were read by immunoSEQ multiplex PCR, and TCRdb kept only the in-frame ones, dropping some. The V and J calls and clone size come from that table; D and trimming were worked out from the DNA. The table records about 190,000 clones, approximately 88% of them present only once.

The chain couples TRBV5-1 to TRBJ2-3, with 7 nucleotides matching TRBD1. This receptor was taken from a woman aged 30 to 39 who had recovered from COVID-19. The specimen sequenced was PBMCs or T cells enriched from blood (not recorded which). The CDR3 nucleotides are TGCGCCAGCAGCTCAAGACAGGGATCAGATACGCAGTATTTT. Translating gives CASSSRQGSDTQYF.